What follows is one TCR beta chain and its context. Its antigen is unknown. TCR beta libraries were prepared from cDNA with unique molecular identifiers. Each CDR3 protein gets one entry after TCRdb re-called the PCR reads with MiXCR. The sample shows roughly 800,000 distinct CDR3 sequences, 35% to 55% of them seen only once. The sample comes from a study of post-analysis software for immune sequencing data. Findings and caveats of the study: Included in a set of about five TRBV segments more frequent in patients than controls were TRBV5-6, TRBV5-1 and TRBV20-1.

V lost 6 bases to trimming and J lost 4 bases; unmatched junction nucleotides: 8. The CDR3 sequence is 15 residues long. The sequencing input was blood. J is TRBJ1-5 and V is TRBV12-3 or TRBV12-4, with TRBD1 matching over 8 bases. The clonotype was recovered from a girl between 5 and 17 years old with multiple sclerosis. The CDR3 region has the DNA TGTGCCAGCAGATCCGGACAGGGACCAAATCAGCCCCAGCATTTT. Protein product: CASRSGQGPNQPQHF.